This T cell receptor beta chain appears in the sequencing data of a study of shared clonotypes between healthy human individuals. General observations from the study: Rarefaction demonstrated incomplete sorted-subset sequencing despite large depth. Memory subsets generally showed lower estimated richness than naive subsets.

Germline values: CDR1 MNHNS, CDR2 SASEGT. This CDR3 contains 15 residues. V was pared by 5 bases and J by 4 bases, with 17 bases between. Profiled with immunoSEQ multiplex PCR; TCRdb holds only in-frame clones, not every one. This repertoire shows some 630,000 clones, 95% to 97% found once; its top ten account for less than 0.13%. CD45RO-negative cells were positively selected for CCR7, leaving out terminally differentiated effector memory CD45RA+ cells. Study donors comprised healthy, HIV-negative adults devoid of recent acute infection or vaccination. As for this clone: Its antigen is unknown.

This receptor was identified in a woman aged 25-40 years in good health. Source material: naive CD8+ T cells sorted from blood. The V gene is TRBV6-1, the J gene TRBJ1-1; D is undetermined. The CDR3 DNA is TGTGCCAGCAGTCCCTCCGCGACAACCCTCACTGAAGCTTTCTTT. It yields the protein CASSPSATTLTEAFF.